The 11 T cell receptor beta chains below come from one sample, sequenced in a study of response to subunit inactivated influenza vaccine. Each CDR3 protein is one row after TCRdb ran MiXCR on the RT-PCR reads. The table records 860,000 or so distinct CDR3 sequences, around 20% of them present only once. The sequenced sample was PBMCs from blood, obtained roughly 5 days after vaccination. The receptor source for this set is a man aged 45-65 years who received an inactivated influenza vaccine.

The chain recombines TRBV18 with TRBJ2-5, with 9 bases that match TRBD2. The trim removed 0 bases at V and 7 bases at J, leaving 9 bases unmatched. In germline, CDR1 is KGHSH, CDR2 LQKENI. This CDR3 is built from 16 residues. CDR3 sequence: CASSPPVGTSSGTQYF. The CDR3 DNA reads TGTGCCAGCTCACCACCGGTAGGGACTAGCAGTGGGACCCAGTACTTC.

The chain's CDR3 is CATRTGTGSSTDTQYF. CDR3 sequence (DNA): TGTGCCACCAGAACCGGGACAGGGTCCAGCACAGATACGCAGTATTTT. J is TRBJ2-3 and V is TRBV15; 9 nucleotides match TRBD1. This CDR3 region has 16 residues. V was clipped by 6 bases and J by 0 bases; unmatched bases: 7. Germline CDR1 and CDR2: LNHNV and YYDKDF (reference sequence).

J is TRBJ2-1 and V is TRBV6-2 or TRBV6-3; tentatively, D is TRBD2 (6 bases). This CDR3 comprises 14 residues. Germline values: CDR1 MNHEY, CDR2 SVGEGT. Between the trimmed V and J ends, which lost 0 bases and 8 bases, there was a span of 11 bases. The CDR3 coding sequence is TGTGCCAGCAGTTACTCCCACAGCGGGTATGAGCAGTTCTTC. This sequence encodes CASSYSHSGYEQFF.

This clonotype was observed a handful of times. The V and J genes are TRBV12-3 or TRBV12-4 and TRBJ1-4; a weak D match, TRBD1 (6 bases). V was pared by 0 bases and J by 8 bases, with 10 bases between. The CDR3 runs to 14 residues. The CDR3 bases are TGTGCCAGCAGTTTAGCCGAAGACAGGGAAAAACTGTTTTTT. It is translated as CASSLAEDREKLFF.

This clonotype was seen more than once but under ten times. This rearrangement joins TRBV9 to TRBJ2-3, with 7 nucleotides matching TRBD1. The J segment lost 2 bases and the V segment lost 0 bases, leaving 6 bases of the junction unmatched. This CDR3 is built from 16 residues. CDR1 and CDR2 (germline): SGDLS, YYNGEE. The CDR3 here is CASSVETGMSTDTQYF. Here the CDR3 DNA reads TGTGCCAGCAGCGTAGAGACAGGGATGTCCACAGATACGCAGTATTTT.

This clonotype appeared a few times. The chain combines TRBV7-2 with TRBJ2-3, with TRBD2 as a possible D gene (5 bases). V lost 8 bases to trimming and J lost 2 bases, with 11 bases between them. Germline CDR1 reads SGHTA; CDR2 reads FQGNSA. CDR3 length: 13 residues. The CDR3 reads CASLSGITDTQYF. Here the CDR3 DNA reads TGTGCCAGCCTCAGCGGCATCACAGATACGCAGTATTTT.

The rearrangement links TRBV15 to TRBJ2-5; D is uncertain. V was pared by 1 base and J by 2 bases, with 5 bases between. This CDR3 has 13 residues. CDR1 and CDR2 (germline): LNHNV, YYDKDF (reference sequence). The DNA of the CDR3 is TGTGCCACCAGCAGAGTCATTCAAGAGACCCAGTACTTC. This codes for CATSRVIQETQYF.

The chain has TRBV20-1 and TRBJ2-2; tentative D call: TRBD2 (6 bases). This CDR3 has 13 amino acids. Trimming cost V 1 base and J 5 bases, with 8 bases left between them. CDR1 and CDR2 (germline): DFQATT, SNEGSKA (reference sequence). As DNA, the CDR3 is TGCAGTGCTAGAGCCGGACTAACCGGGGAGCTGTTTTTT. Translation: CSARAGLTGELFF.

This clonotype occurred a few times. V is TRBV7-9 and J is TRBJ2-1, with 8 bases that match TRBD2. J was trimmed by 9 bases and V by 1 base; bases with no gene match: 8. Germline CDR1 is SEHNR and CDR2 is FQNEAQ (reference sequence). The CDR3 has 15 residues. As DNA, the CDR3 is TGTGCCAGCAGCTTAGTGGCCGGGGGGGTCTCTGAGCAGTTCTTC. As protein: CASSLVAGGVSEQFF.

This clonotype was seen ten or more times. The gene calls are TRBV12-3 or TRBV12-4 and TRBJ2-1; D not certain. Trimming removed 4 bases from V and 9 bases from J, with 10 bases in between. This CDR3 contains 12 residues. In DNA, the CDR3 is TGTGCCAGCAGTTCTGGCCCCGGTGAGCAGTTCTTC. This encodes CASSSGPGEQFF.

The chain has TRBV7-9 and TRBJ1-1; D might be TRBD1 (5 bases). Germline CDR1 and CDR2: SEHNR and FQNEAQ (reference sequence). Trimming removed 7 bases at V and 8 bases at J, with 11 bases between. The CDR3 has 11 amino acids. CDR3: CASTEGREAFF. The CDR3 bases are TGTGCCAGCACCGAGGGACGGGAAGCTTTCTTT.